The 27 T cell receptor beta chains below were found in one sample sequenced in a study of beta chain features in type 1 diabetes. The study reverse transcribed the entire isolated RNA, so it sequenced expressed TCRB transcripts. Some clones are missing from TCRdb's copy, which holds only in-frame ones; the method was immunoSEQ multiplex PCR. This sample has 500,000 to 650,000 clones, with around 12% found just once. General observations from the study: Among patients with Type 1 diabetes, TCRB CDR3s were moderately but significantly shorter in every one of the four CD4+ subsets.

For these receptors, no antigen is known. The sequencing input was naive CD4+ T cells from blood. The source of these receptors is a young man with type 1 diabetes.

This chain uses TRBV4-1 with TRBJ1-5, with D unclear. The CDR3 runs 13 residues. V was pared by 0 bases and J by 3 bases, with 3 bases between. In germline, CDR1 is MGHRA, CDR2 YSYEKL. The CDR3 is CASSQEINQPQHF. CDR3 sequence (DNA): TGCGCCAGCAGCCAAGAGATCAATCAGCCCCAGCATTTT.

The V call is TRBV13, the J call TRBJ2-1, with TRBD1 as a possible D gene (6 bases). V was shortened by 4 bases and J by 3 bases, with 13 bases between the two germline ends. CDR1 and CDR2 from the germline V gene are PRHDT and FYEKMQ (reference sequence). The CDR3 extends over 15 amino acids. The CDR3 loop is CASSYQGKNYNEQFF. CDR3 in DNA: TGTGCCAGCAGCTACCAGGGGAAAAACTACAATGAGCAGTTCTTC.

The CDR3 bases are TGTGCCAGCAGTTTACGGGCAGCGACTTTTATGAACACTGAAGCTTTCTTT. It specifies CASSLRAATFMNTEAFF. This sequence joins TRBV27 and TRBJ1-1; D gene uncertain. The V end lost 2 bases, the J end lost 0 bases, and 16 bases lay between the germline ends. The germline CDR1 and CDR2 sequences are MNHEY and SMNVEV (reference sequence). The CDR3 consists of 17 residues.

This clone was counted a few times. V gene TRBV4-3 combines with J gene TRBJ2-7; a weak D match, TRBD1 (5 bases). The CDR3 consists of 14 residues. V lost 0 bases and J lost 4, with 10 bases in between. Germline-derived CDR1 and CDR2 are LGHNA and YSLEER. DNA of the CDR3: TGCGCCAGCAGCCAAGATCCAGGGAAGTACGAGCAGTACTTC. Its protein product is CASSQDPGKYEQYF.

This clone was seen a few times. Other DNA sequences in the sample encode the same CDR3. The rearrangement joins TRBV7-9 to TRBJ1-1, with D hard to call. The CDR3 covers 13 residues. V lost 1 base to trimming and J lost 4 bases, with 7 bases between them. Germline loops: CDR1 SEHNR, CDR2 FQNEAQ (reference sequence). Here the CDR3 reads CASSLEGSTEAFF. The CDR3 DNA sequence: TGTGCCAGCAGCTTAGAGGGAAGCACTGAAGCTTTCTTT.

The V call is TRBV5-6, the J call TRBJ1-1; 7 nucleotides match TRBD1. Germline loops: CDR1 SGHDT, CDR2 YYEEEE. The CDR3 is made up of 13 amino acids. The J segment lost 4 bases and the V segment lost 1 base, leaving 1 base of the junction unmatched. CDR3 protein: CASSLNRGTEAFF. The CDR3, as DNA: TGTGCCAGCAGCTTGAACAGGGGCACTGAAGCTTTCTTT.

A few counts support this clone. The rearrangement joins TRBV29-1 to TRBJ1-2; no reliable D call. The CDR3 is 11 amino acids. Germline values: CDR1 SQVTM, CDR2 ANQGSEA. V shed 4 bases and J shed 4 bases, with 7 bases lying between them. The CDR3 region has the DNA TGCAGCGTTGGAGGGTTCTATGGCTACACCTTC. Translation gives CSVGGFYGYTF.

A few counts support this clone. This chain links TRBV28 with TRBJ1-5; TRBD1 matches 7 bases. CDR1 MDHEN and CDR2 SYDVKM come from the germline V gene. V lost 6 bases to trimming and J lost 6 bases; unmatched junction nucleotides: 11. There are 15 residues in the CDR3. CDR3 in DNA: TGTGCCAGCAGACCAGGACAGGCTGGTGTTCAGCCCCAGCATTTT. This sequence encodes CASRPGQAGVQPQHF.

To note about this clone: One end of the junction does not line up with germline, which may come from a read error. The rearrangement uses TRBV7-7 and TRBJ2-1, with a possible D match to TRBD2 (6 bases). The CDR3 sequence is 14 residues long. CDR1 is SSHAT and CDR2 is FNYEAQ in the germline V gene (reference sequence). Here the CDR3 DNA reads TGTGCTAGCAGCTTAAATAGCGGATTCAATGAGCAGTTCTTC. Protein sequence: CASSLNSGFNEQFF.

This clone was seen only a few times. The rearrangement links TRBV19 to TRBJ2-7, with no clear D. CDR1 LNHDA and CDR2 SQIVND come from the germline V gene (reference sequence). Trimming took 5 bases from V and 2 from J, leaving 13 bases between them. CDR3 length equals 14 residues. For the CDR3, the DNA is TGTGCCAGTAGTGACCGCCCGGGCCCCTACGAGCAGTACTTC. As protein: CASSDRPGPYEQYF.

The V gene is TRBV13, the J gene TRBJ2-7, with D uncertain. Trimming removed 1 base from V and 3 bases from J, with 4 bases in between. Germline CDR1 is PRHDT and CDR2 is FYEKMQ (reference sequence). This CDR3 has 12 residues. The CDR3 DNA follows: TGTGCCAGCAGCTTAGAAGGCTACGAGCAGTACTTC. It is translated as CASSLEGYEQYF. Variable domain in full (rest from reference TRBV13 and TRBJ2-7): AAGVIQSPRHLIKEKRETATLKCYPIPRHDTVYWYQQGPGQDPQFLISFYEKMQSDKGSIPDRFSAQQFSDYHSELNMSSLELGDSALYFCASSLEGYEQYFGPGTRLTVT.

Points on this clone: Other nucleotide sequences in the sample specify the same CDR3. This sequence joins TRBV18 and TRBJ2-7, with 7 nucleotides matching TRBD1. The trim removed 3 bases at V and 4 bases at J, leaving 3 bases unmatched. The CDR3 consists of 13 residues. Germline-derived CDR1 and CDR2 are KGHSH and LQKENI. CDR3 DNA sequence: TGTGCCAGCTCACCGGGACAGACATACGAGCAGTACTTC. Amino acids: CASSPGQTYEQYF.

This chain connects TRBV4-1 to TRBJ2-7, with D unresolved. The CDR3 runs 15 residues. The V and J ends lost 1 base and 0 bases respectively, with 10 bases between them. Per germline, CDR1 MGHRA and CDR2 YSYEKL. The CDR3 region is CASSQGAVASYEQYF. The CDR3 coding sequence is TGCGCCAGCAGCCAAGGAGCCGTTGCCTCCTACGAGCAGTACTTC.

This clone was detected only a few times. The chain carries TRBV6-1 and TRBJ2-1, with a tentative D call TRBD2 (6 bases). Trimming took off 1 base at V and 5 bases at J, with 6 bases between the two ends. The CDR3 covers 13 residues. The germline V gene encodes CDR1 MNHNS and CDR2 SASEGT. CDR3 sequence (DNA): TGTGCCAGCAGTGAAGGACTAGACAATGAGCAGTTCTTC. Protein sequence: CASSEGLDNEQFF.

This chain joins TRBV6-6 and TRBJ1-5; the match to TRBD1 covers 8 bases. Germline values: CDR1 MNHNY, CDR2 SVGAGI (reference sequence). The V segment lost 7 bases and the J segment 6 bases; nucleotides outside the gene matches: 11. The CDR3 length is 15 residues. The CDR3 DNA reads TGTGCCAGCATGCCGGACAGGGTCGAGGGTCAGCCCCAGCATTTT. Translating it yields CASMPDRVEGQPQHF.

CDR3 loop: CASSISTSGGLNEQFF. In DNA, the CDR3 is TGTGCCAGTAGTATAAGCACTAGCGGGGGCCTTAATGAGCAGTTCTTC. This chain uses TRBV19 with TRBJ2-1, with 11 bases identical to TRBD2. With 2 bases clipped from V and 7 bases from J, the junction kept 7 bases outside the gene matches. The germline V gene has CDR1 LNHDA and CDR2 SQIVND (reference sequence). This CDR3 comprises 16 residues.

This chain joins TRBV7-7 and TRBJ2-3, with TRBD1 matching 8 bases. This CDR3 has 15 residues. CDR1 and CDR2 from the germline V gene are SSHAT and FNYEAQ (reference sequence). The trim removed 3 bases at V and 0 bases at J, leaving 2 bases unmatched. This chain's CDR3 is CASSFGQGSTDTQYF. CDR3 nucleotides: TGTGCCAGCAGCTTCGGACAGGGAAGCACAGATACGCAGTATTTT.

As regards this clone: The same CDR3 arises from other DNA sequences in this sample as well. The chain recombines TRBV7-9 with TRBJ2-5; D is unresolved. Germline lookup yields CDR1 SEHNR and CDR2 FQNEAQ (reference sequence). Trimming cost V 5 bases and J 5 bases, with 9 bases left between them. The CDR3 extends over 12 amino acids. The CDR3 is CASSLSGETQYF. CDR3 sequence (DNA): TGTGCCAGCAGCCTTTCCGGGGAGACCCAGTACTTC.

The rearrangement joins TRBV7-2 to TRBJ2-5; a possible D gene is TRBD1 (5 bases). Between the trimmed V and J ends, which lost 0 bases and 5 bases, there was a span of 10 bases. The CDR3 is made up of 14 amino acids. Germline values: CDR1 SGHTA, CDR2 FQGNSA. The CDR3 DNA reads TGTGCCAGCAGCTTAGCGGGGCATCGGGAGACCCAGTACTTC. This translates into CASSLAGHRETQYF.

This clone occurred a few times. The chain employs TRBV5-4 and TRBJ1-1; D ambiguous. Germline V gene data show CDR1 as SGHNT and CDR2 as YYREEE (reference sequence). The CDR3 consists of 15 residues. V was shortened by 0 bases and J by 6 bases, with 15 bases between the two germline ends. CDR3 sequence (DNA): TGTGCCAGCAGCTTGGCCCAAGGGCTGAGGGCTGAAGCTTTCTTT. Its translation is CASSLAQGLRAEAFF.

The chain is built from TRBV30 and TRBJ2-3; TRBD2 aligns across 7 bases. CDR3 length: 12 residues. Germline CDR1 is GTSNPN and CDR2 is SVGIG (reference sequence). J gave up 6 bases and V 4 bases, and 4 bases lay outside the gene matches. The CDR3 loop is CAWNPRGDTQYF. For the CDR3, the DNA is TGTGCCTGGAATCCGCGGGGGGATACGCAGTATTTT.

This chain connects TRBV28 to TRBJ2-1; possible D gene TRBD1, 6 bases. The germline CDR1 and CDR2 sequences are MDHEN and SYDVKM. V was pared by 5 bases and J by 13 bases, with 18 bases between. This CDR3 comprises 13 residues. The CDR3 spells CASSLIRQVEQFF. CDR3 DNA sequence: TGTGCCAGCAGTCTTATCCGACAGGTAGAACAGTTCTTC.

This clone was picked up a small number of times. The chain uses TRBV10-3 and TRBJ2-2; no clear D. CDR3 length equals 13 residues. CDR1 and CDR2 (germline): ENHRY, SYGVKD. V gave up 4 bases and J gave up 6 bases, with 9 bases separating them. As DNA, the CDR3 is TGTGCCATCAGTGCCGAAGGCTCCGGGGAGCTGTTTTTT. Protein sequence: CAISAEGSGELFF.

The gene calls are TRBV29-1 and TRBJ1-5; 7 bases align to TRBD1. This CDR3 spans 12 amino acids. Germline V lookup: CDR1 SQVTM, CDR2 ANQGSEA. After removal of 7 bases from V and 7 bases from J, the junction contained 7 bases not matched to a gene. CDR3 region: CSARDSGQPQHF. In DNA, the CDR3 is TGCAGCGCTCGGGACAGCGGCCAGCCCCAGCATTTT.

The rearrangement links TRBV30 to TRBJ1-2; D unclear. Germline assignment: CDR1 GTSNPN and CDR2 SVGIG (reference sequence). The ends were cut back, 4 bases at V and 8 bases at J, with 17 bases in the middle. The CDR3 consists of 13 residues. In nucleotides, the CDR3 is TGTGCCTGGACTGGTTTAGGTAGATGGGGCTACACCTTC. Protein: CAWTGLGRWGYTF.

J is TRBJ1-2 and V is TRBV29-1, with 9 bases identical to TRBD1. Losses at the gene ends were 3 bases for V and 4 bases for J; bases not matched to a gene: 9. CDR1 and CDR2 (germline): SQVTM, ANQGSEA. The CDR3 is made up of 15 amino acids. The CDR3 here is CSVDYGTGSRYGYTF. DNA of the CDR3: TGCAGCGTTGACTACGGGACAGGGTCCCGCTATGGCTACACCTTC.

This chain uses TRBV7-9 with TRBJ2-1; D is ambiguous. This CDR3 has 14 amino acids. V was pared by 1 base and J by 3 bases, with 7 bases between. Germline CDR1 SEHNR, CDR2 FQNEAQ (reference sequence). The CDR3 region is CASSLDESYNEQFF. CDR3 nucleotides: TGTGCCAGCAGCTTAGACGAGAGCTACAATGAGCAGTTCTTC.